This TCR beta chain originates from a study of cytomegalovirus exposure and HLA in healthy donors. Whole-study findings and limits: Owing to their indistinguishability, certain V segments, notably TRBV6-2 and TRBV6-3, were excluded. The authors later found HLA-associated TCR beta chains more clonally expanded than equally common others.

Notes on this clone: The antigen remains undetermined. The sample carries other DNA sequences with the same CDR3.

The germline gives CDR1 GTSNPN, CDR2 SVGIG (reference sequence). Trimming cost V 1 base and J 3 bases, with 7 bases left between them. This CDR3 is 13 amino acids long. Primers: 60 Vbeta forward and 13 Jbeta reverse. The data were produced by immunoSEQ multiplex PCR, yet TCRdb's version contains in-frame clones alone and is incomplete. The sample includes fewer than 250,000 clones, around 80% seen only once; the top ten take more than 0.6%. Everyone who donated was a healthy bone marrow donor. These donors counted as nominally healthy when sampled, but unrecorded immune exposures were likely. The sequencing input was PBMCs. This sequence joins TRBV30 and TRBJ1-5; perhaps TRBD1 as D (5 bases). The TCR comes from a boy between 2 and 15 years old in good health and CMV-seronegative. The CDR3 is CAWSAGVNQPQHF. For the CDR3, the DNA is TGTGCCTGGAGTGCGGGGGTCAATCAGCCCCAGCATTTT.